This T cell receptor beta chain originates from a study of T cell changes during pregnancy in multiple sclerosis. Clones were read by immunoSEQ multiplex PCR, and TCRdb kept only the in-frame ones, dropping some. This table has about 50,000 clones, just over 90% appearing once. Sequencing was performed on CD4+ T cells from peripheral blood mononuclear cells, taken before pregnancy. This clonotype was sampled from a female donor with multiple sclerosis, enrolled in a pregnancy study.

In DNA, the CDR3 is TGTGCCAGCAGTGGATCGGGGAAGTACGAGCAGTACTTC. Its translation: CASSGSGKYEQYF. This chain joins TRBV2 and TRBJ2-7, with D tentatively TRBD2 (5 bases). Germline CDR1 reads SNHLY; CDR2 reads FYNNEI. Trimming left V 4 bases short and J 4 bases short, with 11 bases between. The CDR3 runs to 13 residues.